This T cell receptor beta chain was recorded in a study of blood T cell repertoires in COVID-19. Assay: immunoSEQ multiplex PCR; the TCRdb copy retains only in-frame clones and omits some. The sample contains a few hundred thousand clones, 75% to 90% of which appear only once. There are 14 residues in the CDR3. V lost 6 bases and J lost 2, with 13 bases in between. Germline CDR1 reads SGHTA; CDR2 reads FQGNSA. Seattle patients were enrolled while actively infected and followed longitudinally. This clonotype was obtained from an older woman with COVID-19, enrolled during active disease. The specimen sequenced was peripheral blood. The rearrangement uses TRBV7-2 and TRBJ1-2; TRBD1 is a possible D gene (6 bases). The CDR3 reads CASSYTGQNYGYTF. The DNA of the CDR3 is TGTGCCAGCAGTTATACAGGGCAAAACTATGGCTACACCTTC. The complete variable domain, with remaining parts taken from reference TRBV7-2 and TRBJ1-2, reads GAGVSQSPSNKVTEKGKDVELRCDPISGHTALYWYRQSLGQGLEFLIYFQGNSAPDKSGLPSDRFSAERTGGSVSTLTIQRTQQEDSAVYLCASSYTGQNYGYTFGSGTRLTVV.